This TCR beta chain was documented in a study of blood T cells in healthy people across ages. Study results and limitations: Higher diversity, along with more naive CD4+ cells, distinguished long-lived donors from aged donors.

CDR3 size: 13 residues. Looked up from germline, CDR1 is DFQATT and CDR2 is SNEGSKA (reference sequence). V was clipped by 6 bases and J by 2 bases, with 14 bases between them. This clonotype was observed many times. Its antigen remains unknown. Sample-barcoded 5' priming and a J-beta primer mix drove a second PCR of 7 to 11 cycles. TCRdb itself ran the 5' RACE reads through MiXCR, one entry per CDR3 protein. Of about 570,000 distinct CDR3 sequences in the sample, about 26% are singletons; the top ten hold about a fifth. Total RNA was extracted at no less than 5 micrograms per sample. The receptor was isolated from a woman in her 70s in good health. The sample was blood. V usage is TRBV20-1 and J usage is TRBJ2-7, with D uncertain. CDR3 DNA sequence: TGCAGTGCGCCCCAGGACGGAACCTACGAGCAGTACTTC. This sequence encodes CSAPQDGTYEQYF.